The 10 T cell receptor beta chains below come from one sample, sequenced in a study of OX40 agonist ivuxolimab in advanced cancers. Produced via immunoSEQ multiplex PCR; TCRdb's table is partial and in-frame only. This sample has about 100,000 clones, with roughly 90% found just once. The sequencing used CD4+ or CD8+ T cells sorted from blood, collected in a trial of the OX40 agonist ivuxolimab. Receptor source: an adult with an advanced solid tumor such as melanoma, head and neck, liver or kidney cancer.

The chain joins TRBV9 to TRBJ1-1; D unclear. The CDR3 extends over 13 amino acids. Trimming took 0 bases from V and 4 from J, leaving 7 bases between them. Germline assignment: CDR1 SGDLS and CDR2 YYNGEE. CDR3 sequence (DNA): TGTGCCAGCAGCGTAGTTTCCGGCACTGAAGCTTTCTTT. This gives the protein CASSVVSGTEAFF.

The genes are TRBV29-1 and TRBJ2-1; D gene unclear. The CDR3 length is 16 residues. Germline V gene sequence: CDR1 SQVTM, CDR2 ANQGSEA. The V and J ends lost 3 bases and 2 bases respectively, with 17 bases between them. The CDR3 loop reads CSVEAWAPTAYNEQFF. The CDR3 DNA follows: TGCAGCGTTGAGGCCTGGGCGCCAACCGCCTACAATGAGCAGTTCTTC.

The chain links TRBV7-2 to TRBJ2-1; D remains unclear. The CDR3 is made up of 13 amino acids. Trimming took off 1 base at V and 5 bases at J, with 6 bases between the two ends. Germline-derived CDR1 and CDR2 are SGHTA and FQGNSA. DNA of the CDR3: TGTGCCAGCAGCTTAGTTGGGAACAATGAGCAGTTCTTC. Translating it yields CASSLVGNNEQFF. The whole variable domain, filled in from reference TRBV7-2 and TRBJ2-1, reads GAGVSQSPSNKVTEKGKDVELRCDPISGHTALYWYRQSLGQGLEFLIYFQGNSAPDKSGLPSDRFSAERTGGSVSTLTIQRTQQEDSAVYLCASSLVGNNEQFFGPGTRLTVL.

This clone was counted a single time. The gene calls are TRBV30 and TRBJ2-3, with D possibly TRBD1 on 6 matching bases. Germline CDR1 reads GTSNPN; CDR2 reads SVGIG (reference sequence). The CDR3 sequence is 17 residues long. Trimming shortened V by 3 bases and J by 1 base, and 20 bases separated the two germline ends. The CDR3, as DNA: TGTGCCTGGAGCGAGGGCGTCGCAGGGGCTGGCACAGATACGCAGTATTTT. Protein product: CAWSEGVAGAGTDTQYF.

The chain recombines TRBV4-2 with TRBJ1-5, with D possibly TRBD1 on 6 matching bases. This CDR3 contains 16 residues. Trimming removed 5 bases from V and 7 bases from J, with 21 bases in between. Germline loops: CDR1 LGHNA, CDR2 YNFKEQ. The DNA of the CDR3 is TGTGCCAGCAGCACCTCCGTCGCGATACAGGGACAGCCCCAGCATTTT. It specifies CASSTSVAIQGQPQHF.

The chain employs TRBV9 and TRBJ2-3, with D perhaps TRBD1 (6 bases). The CDR3 sequence is 16 residues long. Germline CDR1 and CDR2: SGDLS and YYNGEE. V lost 4 bases and J 6 bases, leaving 21 bases between the germline ends. This CDR3 is CASSLTSGQIGDTQYF. The CDR3 nucleotides read TGTGCCAGCAGCTTAACATCCGGACAGATCGGGGATACGCAGTATTTT. The variable domain in full, with the rest retrieved from reference TRBV9 and TRBJ2-3, is DSGVTQTPKHLITATGQRVTLRCSPRSGDLSVYWYQQSLDQGLQFLIQYYNGEERAKGNILERFSAQQFPDLHSELNLSSLELGDSALYFCASSLTSGQIGDTQYFGPGTRLTVL.

This clone was detected a few times. The V gene is TRBV7-2, the J gene TRBJ1-5, with D perhaps TRBD1 (5 bases). The germline gives CDR1 SGHTA, CDR2 FQGNSA. Trimming removed 6 bases from V and 2 bases from J, with 14 bases in between. The CDR3 spans 15 residues. CDR3 DNA sequence: TGTGCCAGCAGTTGGGACCTAAGTCGCAATCAGCCCCAGCATTTT. Translation gives CASSWDLSRNQPQHF.

This clone appeared a few times. This chain uses TRBV28 with TRBJ2-7; D possibly corresponds to TRBD1 (7 bases). The ends were cut back, 6 bases at V and 2 bases at J, with 17 bases in the middle. CDR1 MDHEN and CDR2 SYDVKM come from the germline V gene. This CDR3 is built from 15 residues. This CDR3 reads CASRVGQGGTYEQYF. DNA for the CDR3: TGTGCCAGCAGGGTGGGGCAGGGGGGAACCTACGAGCAGTACTTC.

Of note for this clone: One end of the junction fails to match germline, which may point to a read error. The genes are TRBV4-1 and TRBJ1-1, with D maybe TRBD1 (5 bases). Germline-derived CDR1 and CDR2 are MGHRA and YSYEKL. This CDR3 spans 13 amino acids. Here the CDR3 reads CASTTQGSPAPQF. CDR3 coding DNA: TGCGCCAGCACAACGCAGGGATCTCCCGCGCCCCAATTT.

The gene calls are TRBV7-2 and TRBJ1-3, with D uncertain. CDR3 size: 16 residues. Germline assignment: CDR1 SGHTA and CDR2 FQGNSA. Trimming shortened V by 4 bases and J by 0 bases, and 13 bases separated the two germline ends. Here the CDR3 reads CASSSQDVRSGNTIYF. The CDR3 DNA reads as TGTGCCAGCAGCTCCCAAGACGTTCGCTCTGGAAACACCATATATTTT.